This T cell receptor beta chain was sequenced in a study of blood T cell repertoires in COVID-19. Study background: Sample material is recorded as cDNA or gDNA derived from T cells, B-cell-depleted T cells, or PBMCs.

Repertoires were generated with immunoSEQ multiplex PCR, while TCRdb's copy carries only in-frame clones and drops some. The profile shows around 230,000 clones, 86% of them singletons. The study recruited people aged roughly 18 to 95 years across 20 to 30 US areas. CDR1 LNHDA and CDR2 SQIVND come from the germline V gene (reference sequence). V was trimmed by 6 bases and J by 3 bases, leaving 9 bases between them. The CDR3 spans 14 residues. A single count supports this clone. The sequenced sample was PBMCs or T cells enriched from blood (not recorded which). The V and J genes are TRBV19 and TRBJ1-6; tentatively, D is TRBD1 (6 bases). The clonotype comes from a woman between 40 and 50 years old with acute COVID-19. CDR3 loop: CASSQDSYNSPLHF. CDR3 in DNA: TGTGCCAGTAGCCAGGACAGCTATAATTCACCCCTCCACTTT.